Included here is one TCR beta chain sequence, with context. There is no known antigen for this receptor. Base quality data are lacking; no much larger clone is found one base away. This sample is drawn from a study of blood T cell repertoires in COVID-19 (TCRdb year 2020). For context, the study as a whole: Collaborator samples came from the United States, Italy and Spain and covered acute and convalescent phases of COVID-19. The material from the prospective study consisted of cDNA or gDNA derived from T cells, B-cell-depleted T cells, or PBMCs. The dataset comprised deeply sampled blood TCRbeta repertoires from subjects exposed to, actively infected with, or recovered from COVID-19. The repertoires were released in a freely available public database intended as a resource for research on the immune response to SARS-CoV-2. The samples were drawn from two sources: the first 160 participants of the ongoing ImmuneRACE study, and approximately 1,300 subjects contributed by 6 global collaborators. A de-identified subject ID, COVID-19 status, age in years and sex were almost always included in the sample metadata. Where available, HLA class I and class II types were taken from metadata supplied by the sample provider and were not determined by assay-based typing.

TCRbeta CDR3 regions were amplified from genomic DNA using the immunoSEQ Assay, a bias-controlled multiplex PCR. Per the source publication's procedure: Within the assay, amplification of reference gene primers was used to estimate how many nucleated cells each sample contained. To quantify the absolute abundance of each unique TCRbeta CDR3 rearrangement, sequence reads were collapsed and filtered. Productive Simpson clonality was computed per sample as the square root of Simpson's diversity index over productive rearrangements. The immuneACCESS repertoire file appears here via TCRdb, limited to in-frame rearrangements. These files lack a portion of the clones; in checked studies, under half of the deficit traces to unresolved V genes, and the cause of the others is not known. V and J calls and clone size come straight from that table; D and trimming were deduced from the DNA. Recorded for this sample are about 270,000 clones; under 90% of them occurred a single time. Around 3.2% of the sample comes from the top ten.

The collaborating institutions used their own protocols to collect whole blood in K2EDTA tubes. For TCRbeta analysis, collaborator samples were shipped as frozen whole blood, as isolated PBMCs, or as DNA extracted from either sample type. V lost 7 bases and J lost 6 bases; the stretch between them is 16 bases long. From the germline V gene, CDR1 is SNHLY and CDR2 is FYNNEI. The CDR3 goes from the cysteine to the phenylalanine over 13 residues. Only CDR3 DNA remains: 39 bases, in frame from the first base. Points the paper makes about the study in general: The quantity of clinical and demographic metadata differed by source and by participant and was supplied without curation.

Sample: peripheral blood. The TCR originated in a woman under 30 with acute or convalescent COVID-19. Here the chain combines TRBV2 and TRBJ2-7, with the D gene not confidently named. The DNA reads as follows: TGTGCCAGCATGAGCCTCGTCTCGGGCGAGCAGTACTTC. This is translated as CASMSLVSGEQYF.